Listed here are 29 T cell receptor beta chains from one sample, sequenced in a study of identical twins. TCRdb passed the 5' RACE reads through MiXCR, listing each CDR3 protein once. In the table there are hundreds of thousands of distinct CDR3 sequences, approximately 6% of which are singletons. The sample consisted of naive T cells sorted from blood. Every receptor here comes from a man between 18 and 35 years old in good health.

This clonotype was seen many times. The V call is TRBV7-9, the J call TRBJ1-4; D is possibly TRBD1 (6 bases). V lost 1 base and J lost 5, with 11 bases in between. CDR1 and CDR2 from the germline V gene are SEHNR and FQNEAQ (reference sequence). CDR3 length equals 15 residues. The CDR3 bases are TGTGCCAGCAGCTTAGATCAGGGGTCGAATGAAAAACTGTTTTTT. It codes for CASSLDQGSNEKLFF.

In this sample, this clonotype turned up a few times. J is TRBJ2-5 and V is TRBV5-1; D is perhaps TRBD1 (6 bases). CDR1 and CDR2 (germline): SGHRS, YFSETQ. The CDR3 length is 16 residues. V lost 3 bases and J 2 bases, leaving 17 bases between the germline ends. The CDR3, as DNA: TGCGCCAGCAGCTCCAGGGGCGACCTTGGGCAAGAGACCCAGTACTTC. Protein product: CASSSRGDLGQETQYF.

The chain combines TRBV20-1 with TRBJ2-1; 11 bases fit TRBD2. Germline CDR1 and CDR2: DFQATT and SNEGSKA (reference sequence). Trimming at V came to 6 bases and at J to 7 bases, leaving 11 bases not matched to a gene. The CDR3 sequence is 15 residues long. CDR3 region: CSAHVVAGGMNEQFF. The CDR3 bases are TGCAGTGCCCATGTGGTAGCGGGAGGGATGAATGAGCAGTTCTTC.

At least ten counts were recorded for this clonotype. CDR3 sequence reads: CASSTSPGPKYEQYF. The CDR3 bases are TGTGCCAGCAGCACGAGCCCAGGACCAAAGTACGAGCAGTACTTC. The V call is TRBV9, the J call TRBJ2-7; D gene ambiguous. CDR1 is SGDLS, CDR2 YYNGEE, per germline. The CDR3 consists of 15 residues. Trimming cost V 4 bases and J 4 bases, with 18 bases left between them. The whole variable domain, filled in from reference TRBV9 and TRBJ2-7, reads DSGVTQTPKHLITATGQRVTLRCSPRSGDLSVYWYQQSLDQGLQFLIQYYNGEERAKGNILERFSAQQFPDLHSELNLSSLELGDSALYFCASSTSPGPKYEQYFGPGTRLTVT.

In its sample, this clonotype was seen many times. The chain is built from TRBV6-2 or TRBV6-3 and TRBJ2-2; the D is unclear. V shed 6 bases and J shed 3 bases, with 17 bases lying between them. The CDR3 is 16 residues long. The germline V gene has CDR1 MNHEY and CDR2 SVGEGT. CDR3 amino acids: CASRGWESADTGELFF. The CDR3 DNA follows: TGTGCCAGCAGAGGATGGGAAAGCGCGGACACCGGGGAGCTGTTTTTT.

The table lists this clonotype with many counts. For the CDR3, the DNA is TGTGCCAGCAACCGACTAGCGGGAGGCACAGATACGCAGTATTTT. Its translation is CASNRLAGGTDTQYF. This rearrangement joins TRBV12-3 or TRBV12-4 to TRBJ2-3; TRBD2 matches 12 bases. J lost 1 base, V lost 7 bases, and 3 bases had no gene match. The CDR3 has 15 amino acids.

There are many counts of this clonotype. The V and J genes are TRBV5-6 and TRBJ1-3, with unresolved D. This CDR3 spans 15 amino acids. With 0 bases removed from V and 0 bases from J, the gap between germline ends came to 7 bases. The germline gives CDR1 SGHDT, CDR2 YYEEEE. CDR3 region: CASSLGQISGNTIYF. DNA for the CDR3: TGTGCCAGCAGCTTGGGGCAGATCTCTGGAAACACCATATATTTT. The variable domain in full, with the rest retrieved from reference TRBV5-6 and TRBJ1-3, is DAGVTQSPTHLIKTRGQQVTLRCSPKSGHDTVSWYQQALGQGPQFIFQYYEEEERQRGNFPDRFSGHQFPNYSSELNVNALLLGDSALYLCASSLGQISGNTIYFGEGSWLTVV.

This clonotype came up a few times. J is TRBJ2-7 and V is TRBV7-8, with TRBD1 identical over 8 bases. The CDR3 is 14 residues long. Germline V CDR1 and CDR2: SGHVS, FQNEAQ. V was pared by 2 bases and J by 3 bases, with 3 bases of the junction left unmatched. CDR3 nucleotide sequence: TGTGCCAGCAGCTTAACGGACAGGGACTACGAGCAGTACTTC. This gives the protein CASSLTDRDYEQYF. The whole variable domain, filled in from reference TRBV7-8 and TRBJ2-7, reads GAGVSQSPRYKVAKRGQDVALRCDPISGHVSLFWYQQALGQGPEFLTYFQNEAQLDKSGLPSDRFFAERPEGSVSTLKIQRTQQEDSAVYLCASSLTDRDYEQYFGPGTRLTVT.

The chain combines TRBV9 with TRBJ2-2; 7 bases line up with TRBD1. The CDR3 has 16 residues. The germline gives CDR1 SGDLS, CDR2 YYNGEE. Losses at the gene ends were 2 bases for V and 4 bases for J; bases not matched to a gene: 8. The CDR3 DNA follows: TGTGCCAGCAGCGTCTTCGAGGGGGCGGGCACCGGGGAGCTGTTTTTT. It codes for CASSVFEGAGTGELFF.

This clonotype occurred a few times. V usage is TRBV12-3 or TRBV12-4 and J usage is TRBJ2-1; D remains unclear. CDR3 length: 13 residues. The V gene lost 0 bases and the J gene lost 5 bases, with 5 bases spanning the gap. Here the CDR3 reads CASSLALHNEQFF. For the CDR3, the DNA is TGTGCCAGCAGTTTAGCGCTCCACAATGAGCAGTTCTTC.

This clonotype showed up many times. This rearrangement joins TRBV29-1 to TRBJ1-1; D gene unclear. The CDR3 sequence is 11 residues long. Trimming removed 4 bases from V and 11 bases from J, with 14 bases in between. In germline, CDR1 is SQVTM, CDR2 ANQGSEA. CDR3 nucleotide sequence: TGCAGCGTTGTTTCTGGCGGTGGGGCTTTCTTT. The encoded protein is CSVVSGGGAFF.

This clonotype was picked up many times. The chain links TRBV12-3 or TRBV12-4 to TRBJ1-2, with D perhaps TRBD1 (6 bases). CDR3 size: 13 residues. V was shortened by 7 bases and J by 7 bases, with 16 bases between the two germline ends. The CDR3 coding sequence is TGTGCCAGCACCACGACAGGTTATTCTGGCTACACCTTC. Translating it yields CASTTTGYSGYTF.

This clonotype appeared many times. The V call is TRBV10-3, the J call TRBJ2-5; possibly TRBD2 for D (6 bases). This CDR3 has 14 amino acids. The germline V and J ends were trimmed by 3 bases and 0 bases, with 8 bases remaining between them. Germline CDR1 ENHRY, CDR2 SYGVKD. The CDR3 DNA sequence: TGTGCCATCAGTGATGGAGGGAACCAAGAGACCCAGTACTTC. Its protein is CAISDGGNQETQYF.

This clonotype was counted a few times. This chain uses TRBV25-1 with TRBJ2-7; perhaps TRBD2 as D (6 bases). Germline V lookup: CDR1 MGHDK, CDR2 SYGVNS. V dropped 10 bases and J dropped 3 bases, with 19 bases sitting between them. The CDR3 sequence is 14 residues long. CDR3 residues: CATKAPSAYYEQYF. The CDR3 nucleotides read TGTGCCACCAAAGCCCCTAGCGCTTACTACGAGCAGTACTTC.

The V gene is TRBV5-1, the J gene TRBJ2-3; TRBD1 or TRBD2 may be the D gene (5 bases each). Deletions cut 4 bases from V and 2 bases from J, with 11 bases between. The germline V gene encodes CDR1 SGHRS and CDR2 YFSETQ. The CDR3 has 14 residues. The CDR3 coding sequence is TGCGCCAGCAGCGCCGAGGGACCCACAGATACGCAGTATTTT. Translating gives CASSAEGPTDTQYF.

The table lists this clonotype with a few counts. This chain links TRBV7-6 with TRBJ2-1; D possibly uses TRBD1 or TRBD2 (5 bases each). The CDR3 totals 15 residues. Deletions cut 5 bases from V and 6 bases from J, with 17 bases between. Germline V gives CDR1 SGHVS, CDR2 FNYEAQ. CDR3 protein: CASSPGPTVGNEQFF. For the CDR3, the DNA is TGTGCCAGCAGCCCGGGACCCACCGTGGGCAATGAGCAGTTCTTC.

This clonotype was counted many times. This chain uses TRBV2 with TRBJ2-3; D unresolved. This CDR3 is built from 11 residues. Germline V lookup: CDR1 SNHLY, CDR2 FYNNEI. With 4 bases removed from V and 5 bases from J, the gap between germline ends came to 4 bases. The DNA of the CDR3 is TGTGCCAGCAGTGTGGTAGATACGCAGTATTTT. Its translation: CASSVVDTQYF.

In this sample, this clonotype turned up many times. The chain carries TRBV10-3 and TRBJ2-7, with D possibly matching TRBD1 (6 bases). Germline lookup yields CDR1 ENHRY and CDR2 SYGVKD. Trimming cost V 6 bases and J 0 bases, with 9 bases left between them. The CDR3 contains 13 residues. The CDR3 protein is CAISDRTSYEQYF. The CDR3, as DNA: TGTGCCATCAGCGACAGGACCTCCTACGAGCAGTACTTC.

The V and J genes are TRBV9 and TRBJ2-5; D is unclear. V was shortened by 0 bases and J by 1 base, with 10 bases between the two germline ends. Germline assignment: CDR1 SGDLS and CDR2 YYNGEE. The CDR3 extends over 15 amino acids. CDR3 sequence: CASSVAAEPQETQYF. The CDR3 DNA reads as TGTGCCAGCAGCGTAGCGGCGGAGCCCCAAGAGACCCAGTACTTC.

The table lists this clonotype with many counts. Here the CDR3 reads CSVRTGGVNAGANVLTF. The CDR3 DNA follows: TGCAGCGTCCGGACAGGGGGCGTAAATGCTGGGGCCAACGTCCTGACTTTC. The J gene is TRBJ2-6, the V gene TRBV29-1; TRBD1 agrees at 11 bases. Germline CDR1 and CDR2: SQVTM and ANQGSEA. The CDR3 totals 17 residues. J lost 2 bases, V lost 6 bases, and 9 bases had no gene match.

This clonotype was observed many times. The CDR3 coding sequence is TGTGCCAGCAGTTTGGAGGGTGGCTACACCTTC. It translates to CASSLEGGYTF. The chain combines TRBV12-3 or TRBV12-4 with TRBJ1-2; D not resolved. The CDR3 contains 11 residues. Trimming pared 3 bases from V and 7 bases from J, leaving 6 bases between.

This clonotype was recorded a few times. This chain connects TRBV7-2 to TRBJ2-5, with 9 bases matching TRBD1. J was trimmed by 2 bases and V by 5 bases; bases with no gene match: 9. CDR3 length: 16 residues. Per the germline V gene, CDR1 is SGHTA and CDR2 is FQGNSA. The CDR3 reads CASSAGGQGLQETQYF. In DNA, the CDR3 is TGTGCCAGCAGCGCCGGCGGACAGGGGCTACAAGAGACCCAGTACTTC.

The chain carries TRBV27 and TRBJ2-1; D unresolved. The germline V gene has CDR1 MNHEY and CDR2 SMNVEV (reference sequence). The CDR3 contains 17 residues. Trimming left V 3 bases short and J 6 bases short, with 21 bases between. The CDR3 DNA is TGTGCCAGCAGTTTTGACGGGCGTCTAGGGCTAGGCAATGAGCAGTTCTTC. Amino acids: CASSFDGRLGLGNEQFF.

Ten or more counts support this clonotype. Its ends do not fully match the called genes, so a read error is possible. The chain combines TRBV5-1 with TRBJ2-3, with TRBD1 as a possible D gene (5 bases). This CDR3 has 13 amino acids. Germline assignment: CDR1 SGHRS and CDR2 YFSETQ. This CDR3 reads CASSLPGTDTQYF. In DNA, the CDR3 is TGTGCCAGCAGCCTCCCAGGGACAGATACGCAGTATTTT. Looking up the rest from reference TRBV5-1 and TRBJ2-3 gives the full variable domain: KAGVTQTPRYLIKTRGQQVTLSCSPISGHRSVSWYQQTPGQGLQFLFEYFSETQRNKGNFPGRFSGRQFSNSRSEMNVSTLELGDSALYLCASSLPGTDTQYFGPGTRLTVL.

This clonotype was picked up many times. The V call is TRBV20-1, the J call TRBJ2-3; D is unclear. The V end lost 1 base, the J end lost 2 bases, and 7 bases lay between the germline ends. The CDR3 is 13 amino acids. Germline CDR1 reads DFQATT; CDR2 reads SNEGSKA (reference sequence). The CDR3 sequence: CSARVQNTDTQYF. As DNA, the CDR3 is TGCAGTGCTAGAGTACAGAACACAGATACGCAGTATTTT.

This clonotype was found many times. In DNA, the CDR3 is TGCAGTGCTATCGGGACAGTGAATCAGCCCCAGCATTTT. Its translation: CSAIGTVNQPQHF. This chain uses TRBV20-1 with TRBJ1-5, with 7 nucleotides matching TRBD1. J gave up 4 bases and V 4 bases, and 4 bases lay outside the gene matches. Germline values: CDR1 DFQATT, CDR2 SNEGSKA (reference sequence). CDR3 length equals 13 residues.

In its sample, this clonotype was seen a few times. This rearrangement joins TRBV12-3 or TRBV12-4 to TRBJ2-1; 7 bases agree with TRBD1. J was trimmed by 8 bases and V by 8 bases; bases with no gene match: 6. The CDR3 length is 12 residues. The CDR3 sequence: CASGDREHEQFF. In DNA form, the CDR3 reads TGTGCCAGCGGCGACAGGGAACATGAGCAGTTCTTC.

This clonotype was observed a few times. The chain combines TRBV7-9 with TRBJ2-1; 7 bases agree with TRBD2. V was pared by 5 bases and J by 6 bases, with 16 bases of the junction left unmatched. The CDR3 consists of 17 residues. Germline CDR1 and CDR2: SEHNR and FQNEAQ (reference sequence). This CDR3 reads CASSPIKVGGRRNEQFF. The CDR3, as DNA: TGTGCCAGCAGCCCCATTAAGGTGGGAGGGCGCCGCAATGAGCAGTTCTTC.

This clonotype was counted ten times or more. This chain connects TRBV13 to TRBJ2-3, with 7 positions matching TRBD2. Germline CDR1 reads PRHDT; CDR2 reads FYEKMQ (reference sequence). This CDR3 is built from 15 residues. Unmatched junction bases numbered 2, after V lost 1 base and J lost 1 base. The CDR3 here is CASSLVTSGTDTQYF. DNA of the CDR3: TGTGCCAGCAGCTTAGTAACTAGCGGCACAGATACGCAGTATTTT.